A single sample gave rise to the 24 T cell receptor beta chains below, sequenced in a study of T cell repertoires in cytomegalovirus infection. The antigens of these receptors remain unknown. TCRdb re-called the reads through MiXCR, storing one row per CDR3 protein. The top ten clones hold around 54% of a sample with 95,000 to 150,000 distinct CDR3 sequences, 32% of them seen once. Source: CD8+ T cells from cultured PBMCs, taken from culture after CMV antigen stimulation. The receptors stem from a human donor in good health (CMV status not recorded). Some clones in this sample may be carry-over from other donors' samples.

This clonotype showed up just a few times. CDR3 DNA sequence: TGTGCCAGCAGTAGGGACAGTAGTTTATACGAGCAGTACTTC. Translated, it gives CASSRDSSLYEQYF. This rearrangement joins TRBV6-1 to TRBJ2-7; 7 positions agree with TRBD1. V lost 5 bases and J lost 4; bases outside the gene matches: 8. Germline V gene data show CDR1 as MNHNS and CDR2 as SASEGT. This CDR3 is 14 amino acids long.

V is TRBV28 and J is TRBJ2-7; D might be TRBD1 or TRBD2, each matching 5 bases. Looked up from germline, CDR1 is MDHEN and CDR2 is SYDVKM. V lost 1 base and J lost 0, with 10 bases in between. CDR3 length: 15 residues. The CDR3 DNA is TGTGCCAGCAGTTTATACCCGGGACCCTCCTACGAGCAGTACTTC. As protein: CASSLYPGPSYEQYF.

This clonotype was recorded a few times. The chain uses TRBV4-1 and TRBJ1-5; D not certain. The CDR3 loop spans 13 amino acids. Germline V gene sequence: CDR1 MGHRA, CDR2 YSYEKL. Trimming pared 4 bases from V and 7 bases from J, leaving 11 bases between. The CDR3 coding sequence is TGCGCCAGCAGCCTAGCTAGGGCCCAGCCCCAGCATTTT. Amino acid sequence: CASSLARAQPQHF.

At least ten counts were recorded for this clonotype. The chain links TRBV4-1 to TRBJ1-1; TRBD1 matches at 11 bases. Germline V CDR1 and CDR2: MGHRA, YSYEKL. The J segment lost 5 bases and the V segment lost 5 bases, leaving 7 bases of the junction unmatched. The CDR3 contains 15 residues. CDR3 DNA: TGCGCCAGCAGCTATTCCGGGACAGGGGGGACTGAAGCTTTCTTT. Residues: CASSYSGTGGTEAFF.

The chain couples TRBV3-1 to TRBJ2-1; perhaps TRBD1 as D (6 bases). There are 17 residues in the CDR3. The germline V gene has CDR1 LGHDT and CDR2 YNNKEL (reference sequence). Trimming left V 0 bases short and J 3 bases short, with 15 bases between. CDR3 amino acids: CASSQDFRGTYYNEQFF. CDR3 nucleotides: TGTGCCAGCAGCCAAGATTTTAGAGGGACATACTACAATGAGCAGTTCTTC.

This clonotype was counted a single time. The chain links TRBV2 to TRBJ2-7; D possibly corresponds to TRBD1 (5 bases). CDR3 size: 14 residues. The germline V gene encodes CDR1 SNHLY and CDR2 FYNNEI. Deletions cut 3 bases from V and 4 bases from J, with 13 bases between. CDR3 in amino acids: CASSEVATGYEQYF. As DNA, the CDR3 is TGTGCCAGCAGTGAGGTGGCCACAGGATACGAGCAGTACTTC.

This clonotype was seen more than once but under ten times. The rearrangement links TRBV27 to TRBJ2-1; D remains unclear. The germline V gene encodes CDR1 MNHEY and CDR2 SMNVEV (reference sequence). There are 13 residues in the CDR3. V gave up 3 bases and J gave up 8 bases, with 11 bases separating them. CDR3 residues: CASSFGPQDEQFF. In DNA form, the CDR3 reads TGTGCCAGCAGTTTTGGCCCACAAGATGAGCAGTTCTTC.

This clonotype was counted at least ten times. The chain couples TRBV19 to TRBJ1-2; 7 nucleotides line up with TRBD1. The germline gives CDR1 LNHDA, CDR2 SQIVND (reference sequence). The CDR3 loop spans 17 amino acids. V gave up 0 bases and J gave up 2 bases; unmatched junction bases: 9. The CDR3 DNA follows: TGTGCCAGTAGTATAGATCCAACAGGGGTATCCAACTATGGCTACACCTTC. Amino acid sequence: CASSIDPTGVSNYGYTF.

This clonotype came up many times. V gene TRBV4-1 combines with J gene TRBJ2-2, with 8 bases matching TRBD1. Germline assignment: CDR1 MGHRA and CDR2 YSYEKL. CDR3 length: 14 residues. V lost 4 bases, J lost 3 bases, and 1 base stayed unmatched. The CDR3 DNA reads as TGCGCCAGCAGCCCGGACAGGGACACCGGGGAGCTGTTTTTT. It is translated as CASSPDRDTGELFF.

This clonotype has only a few counts. The chain carries TRBV11-1 and TRBJ2-7; the match to TRBD2 covers 9 bases. The germline gives CDR1 SGHAT, CDR2 FQDESV (reference sequence). CDR3 size: 15 residues. V dropped 3 bases and J dropped 5; count of bases not matched to a gene: 8. The CDR3 DNA reads TGTGCCAGCAGCTTGTATGGACTAGCGAGCAACGAGCAGTACTTC. It specifies CASSLYGLASNEQYF.

The sample holds a few counts of this clonotype. The rearrangement uses TRBV27 and TRBJ2-1; 9 bases are a match to TRBD2. V was clipped by 0 bases and J by 4 bases; unmatched bases: 7. The CDR3 spans 17 residues. Germline loops: CDR1 MNHEY, CDR2 SMNVEV (reference sequence). The CDR3 loop reads CASSLSAASGVYNEQFF. The CDR3 coding sequence is TGTGCCAGCAGTTTATCGGCGGCTAGCGGGGTGTACAATGAGCAGTTCTTC.

The chain combines TRBV4-1 with TRBJ2-7; tentatively, D is TRBD1 (5 bases). The CDR3 has 13 residues. CDR1 is MGHRA and CDR2 is YSYEKL in the germline V gene. V lost 0 bases to trimming and J lost 6 bases, with 9 bases between them. In nucleotides, the CDR3 is TGCGCCAGCAGCCAAGAAGCAGGGTCCGAGCAGTACTTC. Encoded protein: CASSQEAGSEQYF.

This clonotype turned up a few times. The chain employs TRBV4-1 and TRBJ1-1; D unclear. In germline, CDR1 is MGHRA, CDR2 YSYEKL. The CDR3 loop spans 14 amino acids. V lost 0 bases, J lost 4 bases, and 9 bases lay in between. The CDR3 sequence: CASSQDIRSTEAFF. The CDR3 region has the DNA TGCGCCAGCAGCCAAGATATACGATCCACTGAAGCTTTCTTT.

The chain links TRBV6-1 to TRBJ1-2; no definite D call. Trimming pared 2 bases from V and 3 bases from J, leaving 16 bases between. CDR1 and CDR2 from the germline V gene are MNHNS and SASEGT. The CDR3 length is 16 residues. CDR3 region: CASSEFVWDTDYGYTF. The DNA for the CDR3 is TGTGCCAGCAGTGAATTTGTATGGGATACGGACTATGGCTACACCTTC.

As concerns this clonotype: Since a much larger clone is just one base distant, this may be a read error. This sequence joins TRBV19 and TRBJ1-2; perhaps TRBD1 as D (5 bases). The CDR3 runs 14 residues. V gave up 6 bases and J gave up 5 bases, with 16 bases separating them. From germline, CDR1 is LNHDA and CDR2 SQIVND (reference sequence). The CDR3: CASREIVGAYGYTF. The DNA for the CDR3 is TGTGCCAGTAGGGAAATTGTAGGGGCGTATGGCTACACCTTC.

This clonotype has a handful of counts. The chain links TRBV4-3 to TRBJ2-1; 7 bases line up with TRBD2. After removal of 8 bases from V and 2 bases from J, the junction contained 9 bases not matched to a gene. CDR3 size: 15 residues. The V gene's germline CDR1 is LGHNA and CDR2 YSLEER. The CDR3 DNA is TGCGCCAGCTCCCTTTTGCGGGGGACCTACAATGAGCAGTTCTTC. Protein product: CASSLLRGTYNEQFF.

This clonotype was picked up a small number of times. V and J are TRBV7-9 and TRBJ2-1; a possible D gene is TRBD2 (5 bases). Germline CDR1 reads SEHNR; CDR2 reads FQNEAQ (reference sequence). Trimming left V 7 bases short and J 8 bases short, with 21 bases between. The CDR3 is 15 residues long. The CDR3 reads CASNQLGSAPDEQFF. CDR3 DNA: TGTGCCAGCAACCAACTTGGGAGCGCCCCAGATGAGCAGTTCTTC.

The CDR3 is CASSSGGEVVEQYF. CDR3 nucleotide sequence: TGTGCCAGCAGCTCAGGGGGGGAGGTCGTCGAGCAGTACTTC. The genes are TRBV28 and TRBJ2-7; tentatively, D is TRBD1 or TRBD2 (7 bases each). V dropped 6 bases and J dropped 6 bases, with 18 bases sitting between them. This CDR3 contains 14 residues. Germline V gene sequence: CDR1 MDHEN, CDR2 SYDVKM.

This chain connects TRBV7-2 to TRBJ2-7, with 7 bases that match TRBD2. Trimming removed 4 bases from V and 2 bases from J; junction bases left unmatched: 5. Germline CDR1 reads SGHTA; CDR2 reads FQGNSA. The CDR3 consists of 14 residues. CDR3 loop: CASSSGLLTYEQYF. The CDR3 DNA follows: TGTGCCAGCAGCTCGGGACTACTAACCTACGAGCAGTACTTC. The whole variable domain, filled in from reference TRBV7-2 and TRBJ2-7, reads GAGVSQSPSNKVTEKGKDVELRCDPISGHTALYWYRQSLGQGLEFLIYFQGNSAPDKSGLPSDRFSAERTGGSVSTLTIQRTQQEDSAVYLCASSSGLLTYEQYFGPGTRLTVT.

This clonotype was counted only a few times. The junction differs from germline at one of its ends, possibly a read error. The rearrangement joins TRBV28 to TRBJ1-6, with TRBD1 identical over 12 bases. This CDR3 region has 17 residues. Germline CDR1 reads MDHEN; CDR2 reads SYDVKM. Here the CDR3 reads CVSSPGQGAYYNSPLHF. The CDR3 DNA sequence: TGTGTCAGCAGTCCGGGACAGGGGGCTTACTATAATTCACCCCTCCACTTT.

This clonotype was detected ten times or more. The chain recombines TRBV7-9 with TRBJ1-2, with no clear D. The germline V gene has CDR1 SEHNR and CDR2 FQNEAQ (reference sequence). Trimming took off 3 bases at V and 4 bases at J, with 15 bases between the two ends. This CDR3 region has 15 residues. The CDR3 here is CASSLEVEGGYGYTF. CDR3 DNA: TGTGCCAGCAGCTTGGAGGTAGAGGGTGGCTATGGCTACACCTTC.

The chain has TRBV19 and TRBJ2-7, with unresolved D. CDR1 and CDR2 (germline): LNHDA, SQIVND (reference sequence). Trimming cost V 6 bases and J 0 bases, with 9 bases left between them. The length of the CDR3 is 13 residues. CDR3: CASRSKSSYEQYF. Written as DNA, the CDR3 is TGTGCCAGTAGGAGTAAGAGCTCCTACGAGCAGTACTTC. The full variable domain, in which reference TRBV19 and TRBJ2-7 provide the parts outside the CDR3, is DGGITQSPKYLFRKEGQNVTLSCEQNLNHDAMYWYRQDPGQGLRLIYYSQIVNDFQKGDIAEGYSVSREKKESFPLTVTSAQKNPTAFYLCASRSKSSYEQYFGPGTRLTVT.

Concerning this clonotype: Compared with germline, one end of the junction differs, possibly owing to a read error. The DNA of the CDR3 is TGTGCCAGCAGCTATAGCGGGGGTAGCTCCTACGGGCAGTACTTC. Its protein product is CASSYSGGSSYGQYF. This chain joins TRBV7-4 and TRBJ2-7; 9 bases fit TRBD2. Germline CDR1 SGHVT, CDR2 SQSDAQ. The CDR3 is made up of 15 amino acids. Filled out from reference TRBV7-4 and TRBJ2-7, the complete variable domain reads GAGVSQSPRYKVAKRGRDVALRCDSISGHVTLYWYRQTLGQGSEVLTYSQSDAQRDKSGRPSGRFSAERPERSVSTLKIQRTEQGDSAVYLCASSYSGGSSYGQYFGPGTRLTVT.

The gene calls are TRBV6-5 and TRBJ2-3; either TRBD1 or TRBD2 may supply D (5 bases each). The germline V gene has CDR1 MNHEY and CDR2 SVGAGI. The CDR3 extends over 16 amino acids. The ends were cut back, 5 bases at V and 1 base at J, with 16 bases in the middle. CDR3 loop: CASSNRRPPGTDTQYF. The CDR3 DNA is TGTGCCAGCAGTAACAGGAGGCCCCCGGGCACAGATACGCAGTATTTT.